This T cell receptor (beta chain) was identified in a study of blood T cells in healthy people across ages. The sample providers were healthy Caucasian people from Russia, aged roughly 6 to 95. General study results and limits: Strong correlation linked observed beta diversity and percent naive T cells. The long-lived group displayed more naive CD4+ cells, plus higher diversity, than the aged donors did.

Concerning this clonotype: Its antigen is unknown.

With 4 bases removed from V and 3 bases from J, the gap between germline ends came to 18 bases. CDR3 length: 15 residues. CDR1 and CDR2 (germline): DFQATT, SNEGSKA (reference sequence). A sample-barcoded 5' primer and a J-beta primer mix were used in a second PCR of about 6 to 11 cycles. TCRdb called the 5' RACE reads again in MiXCR, with one record for every CDR3 protein. The data contain 650,000 to 1,000,000 distinct CDR3 sequences, approximately 35% of them singletons. Sequencing input: blood. The source is a man aged 18-30 years in good health. The chain has TRBV20-1 and TRBJ1-2, with D perhaps TRBD1 (6 bases). The CDR3 DNA reads as TGCAGTGCTATTTACTCAGGGGAAGTAGACTATGGCTACACCTTC. Protein product: CSAIYSGEVDYGYTF.